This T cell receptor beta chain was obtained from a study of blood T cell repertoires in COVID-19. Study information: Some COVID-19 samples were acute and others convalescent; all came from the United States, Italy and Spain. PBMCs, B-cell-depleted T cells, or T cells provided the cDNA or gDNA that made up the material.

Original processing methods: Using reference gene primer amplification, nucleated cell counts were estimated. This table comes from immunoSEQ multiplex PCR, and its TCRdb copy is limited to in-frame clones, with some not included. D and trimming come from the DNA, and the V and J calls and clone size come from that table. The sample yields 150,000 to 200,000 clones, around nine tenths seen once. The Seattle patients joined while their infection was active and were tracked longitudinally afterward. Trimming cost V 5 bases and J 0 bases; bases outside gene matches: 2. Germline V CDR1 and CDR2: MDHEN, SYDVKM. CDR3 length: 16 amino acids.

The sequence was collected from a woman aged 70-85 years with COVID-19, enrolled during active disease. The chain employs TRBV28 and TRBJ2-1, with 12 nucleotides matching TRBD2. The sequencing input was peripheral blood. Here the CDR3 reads CASSRLAGASYNEQFF. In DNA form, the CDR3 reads TGTGCCAGCAGTAGACTAGCGGGAGCCTCCTACAATGAGCAGTTCTTC.